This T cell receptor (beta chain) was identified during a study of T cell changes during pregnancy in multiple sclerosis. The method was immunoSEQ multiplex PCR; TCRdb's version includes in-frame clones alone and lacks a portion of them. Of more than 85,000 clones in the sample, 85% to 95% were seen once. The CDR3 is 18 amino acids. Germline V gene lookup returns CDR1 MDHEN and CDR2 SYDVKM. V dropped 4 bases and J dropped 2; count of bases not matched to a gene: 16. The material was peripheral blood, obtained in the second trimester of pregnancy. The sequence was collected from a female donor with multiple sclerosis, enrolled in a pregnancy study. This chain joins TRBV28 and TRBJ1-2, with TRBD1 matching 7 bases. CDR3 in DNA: TGTGCCAGCAGTTCCCCAGATCCCGGGACAGCAACAAACTATGGCTACACCTTC. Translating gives CASSSPDPGTATNYGYTF.